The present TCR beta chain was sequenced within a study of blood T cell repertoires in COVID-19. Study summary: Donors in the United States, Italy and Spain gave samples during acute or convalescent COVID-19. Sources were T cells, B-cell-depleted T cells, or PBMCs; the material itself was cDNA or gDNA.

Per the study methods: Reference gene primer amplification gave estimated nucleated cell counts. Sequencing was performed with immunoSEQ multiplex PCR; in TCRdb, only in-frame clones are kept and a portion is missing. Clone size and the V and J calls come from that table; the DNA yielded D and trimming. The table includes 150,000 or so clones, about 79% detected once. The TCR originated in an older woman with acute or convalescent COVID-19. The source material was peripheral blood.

The CDR3 bases are TGTGCCAGCAGTTTCCGGACAGGGCTAACACCCCTCCACTTT. It specifies CASSFRTGLTPLHF. The chain employs TRBV27 and TRBJ1-6; 8 nucleotides agree with TRBD1. The CDR3 totals 14 residues. Unmatched junction bases numbered 6, after V lost 3 bases and J lost 11 bases. Germline V gene lookup returns CDR1 MNHEY and CDR2 SMNVEV (reference sequence).